This T cell receptor beta chain was sequenced for a study of blood T cell repertoires in COVID-19. As for the study in general: The United States, Italy and Spain supplied acute and convalescent COVID-19 samples. The cDNA or gDNA used as material had been derived from T cells, B-cell-depleted T cells, or PBMCs.

Trimming pared 0 bases from V and 0 bases from J, leaving 8 bases between. Per the germline V gene, CDR1 is KGHSH and CDR2 is LQKENI. This CDR3 has 16 amino acids. As processed by the authors: Nucleated cell number was recorded as an estimate derived from reference gene primer amplification. Sequenced by immunoSEQ multiplex PCR; TCRdb stores in-frame clones only, minus some. Clone size and V and J calls were adopted from that table, with D and trimming inferred from the DNA. The table has some 72,000 clones, roughly 90% seen once. Specimen: peripheral blood. The rearrangement joins TRBV18 to TRBJ2-2, with D possibly TRBD1 on 5 matching bases. The sequence was obtained from a man aged 45-60 years with active COVID-19. CDR3 region: CASSPPQGPNTGELFF. The CDR3 region has the DNA TGTGCCAGCTCACCACCCCAGGGCCCGAACACCGGGGAGCTGTTTTTT.